The 23 T cell receptor beta chains below all came from one sample that was sequenced in a study of T-cell reconstitution after alpha-beta-depleted transplantation in children. A TCRbeta library incorporating unique molecular identifiers was prepared. TCRdb re-called the PCR reads with MiXCR, one entry per CDR3 protein. Of nearly 350,000 distinct CDR3 sequences listed, around 15% are singletons. Sequencing was performed on PBMCs, mostly from graft donor cells, taken 360 days after TCRalphabeta/CD19-depleted stem cell transplant. The receptors were sampled from a male patient between 2 and 10 years old who had a stem cell transplant for acute lymphoblastic leukemia, so the T cells may come from the graft donor.

This clonotype occurred many times. The rearrangement uses TRBV6-2 or TRBV6-3 and TRBJ2-6, with D unclear. The CDR3 spans 15 residues. Germline CDR1 is MNHEY and CDR2 is SVGEGT. Trimming took off 0 bases at V and 1 base at J, with 4 bases between the two ends. The CDR3 reads CASSYSGSGANVLTF. In DNA form, the CDR3 reads TGTGCCAGCAGTTACTCGGGATCTGGGGCCAACGTCCTGACTTTC.

This clonotype was seen ten or more times. This chain links TRBV12-3 or TRBV12-4 with TRBJ1-4; D not resolved. V lost 7 bases, J lost 3 bases, and 18 bases lay in between. CDR3 size: 16 residues. CDR3 in DNA: TGTGCCAGCAATCCTAAGTCGGACCGCCCTAATGAAAAACTGTTTTTT. Protein sequence: CASNPKSDRPNEKLFF.

V is TRBV12-3 or TRBV12-4 and J is TRBJ2-2; D is perhaps TRBD1 or TRBD2 (5 bases each). Deletions cut 6 bases from V and 4 bases from J, with 15 bases between. This CDR3 is 15 amino acids long. This CDR3 reads CASSLPGHPTGELFF. The DNA of the CDR3 is TGTGCCAGCAGCCTCCCGGGGCACCCCACCGGGGAGCTGTTTTTT.

This clonotype has only a few counts. The chain has TRBV28 and TRBJ2-7; no clear D gene. Trimming stripped 5 bases from V and 7 bases from J, with 12 bases between. Germline CDR1 reads MDHEN; CDR2 reads SYDVKM. This CDR3 comprises 12 residues. Written as DNA, the CDR3 is TGTGCCAGCAGTGCCTCCATTTGGGAGCAGTACTTC. It is translated as CASSASIWEQYF.

This clonotype turned up a few times. J is TRBJ1-1 and V is TRBV20-1; D gene uncertain. Trimming cost V 3 bases and J 0 bases, with 11 bases left between them. The germline gives CDR1 DFQATT, CDR2 SNEGSKA (reference sequence). CDR3 length: 14 residues. This CDR3 is CSASTAYMNTEAFF. CDR3 coding DNA: TGCAGTGCTAGTACAGCCTACATGAACACTGAAGCTTTCTTT.

The chain recombines TRBV7-2 with TRBJ1-5; TRBD1 might be the D (5 bases). This CDR3 is built from 15 residues. The V and J ends lost 5 bases and 0 bases respectively, with 11 bases between them. Germline CDR1 reads SGHTA; CDR2 reads FQGNSA. The DNA of the CDR3 is TGTGCCAGCAGCCGTGGACAATATAGCAATCAGCCCCAGCATTTT. This codes for CASSRGQYSNQPQHF. Combining the CDR3 with reference TRBV7-2 and TRBJ1-5 gives the whole variable domain GAGVSQSPSNKVTEKGKDVELRCDPISGHTALYWYRQSLGQGLEFLIYFQGNSAPDKSGLPSDRFSAERTGGSVSTLTIQRTQQEDSAVYLCASSRGQYSNQPQHFGDGTRLSIL.

The rearrangement joins TRBV7-9 to TRBJ2-1, with 9 bases lining up with TRBD2. The CDR3 loop spans 15 amino acids. Trimming cost V 5 bases and J 7 bases; bases outside gene matches: 9. CDR1 is SEHNR and CDR2 is FQNEAQ in the germline V gene (reference sequence). The CDR3 DNA sequence: TGTGCCAGCAGCCACAGACTAGCGGAGGTTAATGAGCAGTTCTTC. Its translation: CASSHRLAEVNEQFF.

J is TRBJ1-2 and V is TRBV12-3 or TRBV12-4, with D unclear. The CDR3 is 14 residues long. Trimming stripped 6 bases from V and 3 bases from J, with 14 bases between. The CDR3 sequence: CASRPREGHYGYTF. In nucleotides, the CDR3 is TGTGCCAGCAGGCCCCGGGAGGGCCACTATGGCTACACCTTC.

This clonotype was counted ten times or more. The gene calls are TRBV12-3 or TRBV12-4 and TRBJ1-3, with D possibly being TRBD1 (6 bases). The CDR3 runs 15 residues. V was trimmed by 6 bases and J by 0 bases, leaving 12 bases between them. This chain's CDR3 is CASSYRAFSGNTIYF. In DNA, the CDR3 is TGTGCCAGCAGCTACAGGGCCTTCTCTGGAAACACCATATATTTT.

In its sample, this clonotype was seen a few times. The chain is built from TRBV28 and TRBJ2-1; possible D gene TRBD1, 6 bases. The germline V gene has CDR1 MDHEN and CDR2 SYDVKM. V was cut by 6 bases and J by 11 bases, with 8 bases left in between. The CDR3 extends over 10 amino acids. This CDR3 reads CASSTGQQFF. In DNA, the CDR3 is TGTGCCAGCAGCACAGGGCAGCAGTTCTTC.

This clonotype was recorded a few times. This chain links TRBV20-1 with TRBJ2-1; tentatively, D is TRBD2 (5 bases). The CDR3 length is 10 residues. Germline V gene data show CDR1 as DFQATT and CDR2 as SNEGSKA (reference sequence). Trimming removed 5 bases from V and 8 bases from J, with 7 bases in between. The CDR3 DNA is TGCAGTGCTGCGCGGGATGAGCAGTTCTTC. This gives the protein CSAARDEQFF.

There are many counts of this clonotype. The chain couples TRBV28 to TRBJ2-2; perhaps TRBD2 as D (6 bases). Germline V CDR1 and CDR2: MDHEN, SYDVKM. Trimming took off 5 bases at V and 8 bases at J, with 27 bases between the two ends. The CDR3 length is 18 residues. The CDR3 bases are TGTGCCAGCAGTCCCCCCTCCCCCGGGACCGGGGGTTGGGGGGAGCTGTTTTTT. Its translation: CASSPPSPGTGGWGELFF.

This chain connects TRBV6-6 to TRBJ1-1; TRBD1 might be the D (5 bases). V was trimmed by 10 bases and J by 1 base, leaving 13 bases between them. This CDR3 spans 13 amino acids. CDR1 is MNHNY and CDR2 is SVGAGI in the germline V gene (reference sequence). CDR3 sequence reads: CATPRDGNTEAFF. The CDR3 DNA is TGTGCCACCCCGCGGGACGGGAACACTGAAGCTTTCTTT.

This clonotype occurred once. Given a much more abundant clone one base away, this may be a read error. The chain employs TRBV12-3 or TRBV12-4 and TRBJ1-1; D gene unclear. This CDR3 spans 14 amino acids. The CDR3 bases are TGTACCAGCAAGCAATGGACCCCGAACACTGAAGCTTTCTTT. It yields the protein CTSKQWTPNTEAFF.

This clonotype was seen a few times. The chain employs TRBV10-3 and TRBJ2-5; 9 bases match TRBD2. V lost 0 bases, J lost 0 bases, and 2 bases stayed unmatched. CDR3 length: 16 amino acids. Germline V gene lookup returns CDR1 ENHRY and CDR2 SYGVKD. The chain's CDR3 is CAISESAGGYQETQYF. The CDR3 DNA is TGTGCCATCAGTGAGTCTGCGGGAGGGTACCAAGAGACCCAGTACTTC.

In this sample, this clonotype turned up a few times. The J gene is TRBJ2-2, the V gene TRBV12-3 or TRBV12-4; D gene uncertain. There are 15 residues in the CDR3. V dropped 1 base and J dropped 0 bases, with 6 bases sitting between them. The CDR3 DNA sequence: TGTGCCAGCAGTTTAGGGAGCCCGAACACCGGGGAGCTGTTTTTT. This encodes CASSLGSPNTGELFF.

V gene TRBV5-1 combines with J gene TRBJ1-5; D not resolved. CDR1 is SGHRS and CDR2 is YFSETQ in the germline V gene. This CDR3 contains 15 residues. Trimming cost V 0 bases and J 3 bases, with 10 bases left between them. The CDR3 coding sequence is TGCGCCAGCAGCTTGGGAGGGTACCACAATCAGCCCCAGCATTTT. Amino acids: CASSLGGYHNQPQHF.

This clonotype was observed many times. J is TRBJ2-7 and V is TRBV29-1; possibly TRBD1 for D (5 bases). This CDR3 is 13 amino acids long. V lost 2 bases, J lost 3 bases, and 11 bases lay in between. Germline CDR1 reads SQVTM; CDR2 reads ANQGSEA. CDR3 sequence (DNA): TGCAGCGTTGAATTACCAGGGCGCTACGAGCAGTACTTC. Protein sequence: CSVELPGRYEQYF.

This clonotype has only a few counts. The V and J genes are TRBV7-2 and TRBJ2-2; 9 bases are a match to TRBD1. This CDR3 is built from 13 residues. The V segment lost 5 bases and the J segment 9 bases; nucleotides outside the gene matches: 4. CDR1 and CDR2 (germline): SGHTA, FQGNSA. The CDR3 region has the DNA TGTGCCAGCAGCCTGGACAGGGGAAGGGAGCTGTTTTTT. As protein: CASSLDRGRELFF.

The chain recombines TRBV12-3 or TRBV12-4 with TRBJ2-7; D is possibly TRBD1 (5 bases). The V end lost 3 bases, the J end lost 2 bases, and 14 bases lay between the germline ends. This CDR3 is built from 15 residues. CDR3 amino acids: CASSFRGSLTYEQYF. The DNA of the CDR3 is TGTGCCAGCAGTTTTAGGGGATCCCTAACCTACGAGCAGTACTTC.

The genes are TRBV20-1 and TRBJ2-7, with TRBD2 matching over 8 bases. CDR3 length equals 14 residues. Germline lookup yields CDR1 DFQATT and CDR2 SNEGSKA (reference sequence). Losses at the gene ends were 6 bases for V and 1 base for J; bases not matched to a gene: 8. DNA for the CDR3: TGCAGTGCCCAGGCATCTAGCGGGTCCTACGAGCAGTACTTC. This sequence encodes CSAQASSGSYEQYF.

In this sample, this clonotype turned up a few times. This chain connects TRBV20-1 to TRBJ2-2, with TRBD2 matching over 7 bases. The V and J ends lost 0 bases and 1 base, in that order; junction bases with no gene match: 5. The CDR3 is 16 amino acids. The germline V gene encodes CDR1 DFQATT and CDR2 SNEGSKA (reference sequence). The CDR3 is CSARDTQRENTGELFF. In DNA, the CDR3 is TGCAGTGCTAGAGATACTCAGCGGGAGAACACCGGGGAGCTGTTTTTT.

This clonotype showed up many times. The V and J genes are TRBV13 and TRBJ2-6; D gene unclear. The CDR3 is 15 residues long. Trimming took 2 bases from V and 1 from J, leaving 6 bases between them. In germline, CDR1 is PRHDT, CDR2 FYEKMQ (reference sequence). CDR3 protein: CASSLIRSGANVLTF. The CDR3 DNA is TGTGCCAGCAGCTTAATTAGATCTGGGGCCAACGTCCTGACTTTC. The full variable domain, its missing parts supplied by reference TRBV13 and TRBJ2-6, is AAGVIQSPRHLIKEKRETATLKCYPIPRHDTVYWYQQGPGQDPQFLISFYEKMQSDKGSIPDRFSAQQFSDYHSELNMSSLELGDSALYFCASSLIRSGANVLTFGAGSRLTVL.